This T cell receptor beta chain is drawn from a study of blood T cell repertoires in COVID-19. Study context: Collection of acute and convalescent COVID-19 samples took place in the United States, Italy and Spain. The cDNA or gDNA used as material had been derived from T cells, B-cell-depleted T cells, or PBMCs.

In the original processing: Reference gene primer amplification in the assay estimated nucleated cell counts. The repertoire was sequenced with immunoSEQ multiplex PCR; TCRdb's copy has only in-frame clones and lacks some. V and J calls and clone size come straight from that table; D and trimming were deduced from the DNA. The table has 200,000 to 250,000 clones, just under 85% seen once; the top ten hold approximately 16%. The CDR3 is made up of 15 amino acids. V lost 4 bases to trimming and J lost 4 bases; unmatched junction nucleotides: 7. Germline V gene sequence: CDR1 SEHNR, CDR2 FQNEAQ (reference sequence). This clone was seen a handful of times. Recovered status applied to Cohort 3 donors who had two consecutive negative PCRs. It also applied to those with clearance or with symptom resolution.

The receptor was isolated from a man aged 40-50 years who had recovered from COVID-19. The rearrangement joins TRBV7-9 to TRBJ1-2, with 9 bases aligning to TRBD1. The specimen was PBMCs or T cells enriched from blood (not recorded which). The CDR3 bases are TGTGCCAGCAGCTCGTGGGACAGGGCAGGCTATGGCTACACCTTC. Its protein is CASSSWDRAGYGYTF.